The 6 T cell receptor beta chains below all came from one sample that was sequenced in a study of blood T cell repertoires in COVID-19. Assay: immunoSEQ multiplex PCR; the TCRdb copy retains only in-frame clones and omits some. The repertoire holds around 140,000 clones, with 65% to 80% as singletons. The sample comprised peripheral blood. These receptors were taken from a man aged 45 to 65 with acute or convalescent COVID-19.

The rearrangement uses TRBV7-8 and TRBJ2-7; D is possibly TRBD1 (7 bases). V shed 5 bases and J shed 5 bases, with 19 bases lying between them. This CDR3 is 15 amino acids long. Germline CDR1 and CDR2: SGHVS and FQNEAQ. The CDR3: CASSAEDRDSDEQYF. The CDR3, as DNA: TGTGCCAGCAGCGCTGAAGACAGGGACTCTGACGAGCAGTACTTC.

The genes are TRBV7-3 and TRBJ2-7; the D is unclear. The CDR3 totals 14 residues. Trimming pared 0 bases from V and 4 bases from J, leaving 10 bases between. Per germline, CDR1 SGHTA and CDR2 FQGTGA. The CDR3 DNA is TGTGCCAGCAGCTTAACTCCTTCACGGTACGAGCAGTACTTC. It specifies CASSLTPSRYEQYF.

This chain connects TRBV10-2 to TRBJ2-7; D is perhaps TRBD2 (6 bases). Trimming left V 2 bases short and J 1 base short, with 12 bases between. The CDR3 length is 15 residues. Per the germline V gene, CDR1 is WSHSY and CDR2 is SAAADI. CDR3 region: CASSEGTGLSYEQYV. Written as DNA, the CDR3 is TGCGCCAGCAGTGAGGGTACAGGACTATCCTACGAGCAGTACGTC.

The V gene is TRBV4-2, the J gene TRBJ2-5; D is possibly TRBD1 (5 bases). Germline V CDR1 and CDR2: LGHNA, YNFKEQ. This CDR3 contains 16 residues. Trimming cost V 0 bases and J 5 bases, with 16 bases left between them. The CDR3 protein is CASSQDPQGVGETQYF. The CDR3 DNA reads as TGTGCCAGCAGCCAAGATCCCCAAGGGGTTGGGGAGACCCAGTACTTC.

V and J are TRBV10-3 and TRBJ2-5; D might be TRBD2 (6 bases). The CDR3 runs to 16 residues. V was cut by 5 bases and J by 2 bases, with 18 bases left in between. Germline loops: CDR1 ENHRY, CDR2 SYGVKD. CDR3 in amino acids: CAISSSPGGPQETQYF. CDR3 nucleotides: TGTGCCATCAGTAGCTCCCCCGGGGGACCACAAGAGACCCAGTACTTC.

The chain carries TRBV5-5 and TRBJ1-1; TRBD1 agrees at 9 bases. Per germline, CDR1 SGHKS and CDR2 YYEKEE (reference sequence). The CDR3 is made up of 15 amino acids. V dropped 2 bases and J dropped 4; count of bases not matched to a gene: 6. CDR3 residues: CASSFPGTGTTEAFF. The DNA for the CDR3 is TGTGCCAGCAGCTTCCCCGGGACAGGGACCACTGAAGCTTTCTTT.